Sequencing of this T cell receptor beta chain was carried out in a study of blood T cell repertoires in COVID-19. Across the study: Acute-phase and convalescent COVID-19 samples originated in the United States, Italy and Spain. PBMCs, B-cell-depleted T cells, or T cells provided the cDNA or gDNA that made up the material.

This CDR3 comprises 15 residues. Trimming took 0 bases from V and 6 from J; bases not matched to a gene: 2. Germline V lookup: CDR1 LNHDA, CDR2 SQIVND (reference sequence). How the authors handled the data: Amplifying reference gene primers gave estimates of nucleated cell counts. Assay used: immunoSEQ multiplex PCR; TCRdb lists only in-frame clones, some missing. Clone size and the V and J calls come from that table; the DNA yielded D and trimming. The data show 150,000 to 200,000 clones, with about 86% seen just once and approximately 2.6% held by the top ten. The source of this sequence is a human donor with acute or convalescent COVID-19. The donor label of this sample is uncertain. V gene TRBV19 combines with J gene TRBJ1-4; TRBD1 agrees at 9 bases. Sequenced: peripheral blood. The CDR3 bases are TGTGCCAGTAGTATAGAGGGACAGGGCCATGAAAAACTGTTTTTT. Protein product: CASSIEGQGHEKLFF. Complete variable domain (other parts from reference TRBV19 and TRBJ1-4): DGGITQSPKYLFRKEGQNVTLSCEQNLNHDAMYWYRQDPGQGLRLIYYSQIVNDFQKGDIAEGYSVSREKKESFPLTVTSAQKNPTAFYLCASSIEGQGHEKLFFGSGTQLSVL.